Described below is a single T cell receptor (beta chain) sequence and its context. As yet, its antigen is unknown. Time point: sample taken at primary tumor resection. This record comes from a study of spatial heterogeneity in lung cancer. Every cDNA TCR molecule received its own unique molecular identifier. TCRdb used MiXCR to reprocess the 5' RACE reads, holding one entry per CDR3 protein. The profile covers approximately 5,200 distinct CDR3 sequences, with roughly 10% appearing a single time and about 27% taken by the ten largest. Study observations and caveats: Tumor mutation count correlated with how many alpha and beta TCRs expanded intratumorally. Coverage estimated for tumor T cells reached 5.5% to 8.5% for alpha chains and under 15% for beta chains.

The CDR3 runs to 16 residues. V shed 5 bases and J 6 bases; nucleotides not matched to a gene: 7. The germline CDR1 and CDR2 sequences are SGHTA and FQGNSA. The genes are TRBV7-2 and TRBJ2-3; 14 bases are a match to TRBD2. The clonotype originates from a female donor with early-stage non-small cell lung cancer. Sequenced material: lung tumor tissue, taken at surgery. The CDR3, as DNA: TGTGCCAGCAGCAAGGGACTAGCGGGAGTTTTCGATACGCAGTATTTT. Amino acids: CASSKGLAGVFDTQYF.